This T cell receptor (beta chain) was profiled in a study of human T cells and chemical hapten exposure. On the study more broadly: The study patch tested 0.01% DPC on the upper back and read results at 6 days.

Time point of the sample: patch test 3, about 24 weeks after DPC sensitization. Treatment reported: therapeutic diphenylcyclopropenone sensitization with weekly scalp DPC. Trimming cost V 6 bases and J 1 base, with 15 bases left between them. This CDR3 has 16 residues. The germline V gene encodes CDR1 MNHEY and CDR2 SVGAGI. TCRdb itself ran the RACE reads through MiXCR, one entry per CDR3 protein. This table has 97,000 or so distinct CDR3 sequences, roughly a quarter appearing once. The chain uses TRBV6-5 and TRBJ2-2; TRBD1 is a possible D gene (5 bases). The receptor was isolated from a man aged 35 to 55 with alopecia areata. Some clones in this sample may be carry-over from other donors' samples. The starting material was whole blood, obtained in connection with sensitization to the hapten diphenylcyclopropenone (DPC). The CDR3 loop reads CASSHGQGLNTGELFF. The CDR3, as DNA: TGTGCCAGCAGCCACGGGCAGGGATTGAACACCGGGGAGCTGTTTTTT.